Listed below are T cell receptor beta chains from one sample, sequenced in a study of Ad26.COV2.S vaccination and SARS-CoV-2 variants. TCRdb's copy holds only in-frame clones and misses some; the assay was immunoSEQ multiplex PCR. The sample gives 350,000 to 500,000 clones, around 90% of which show up once; 12% is in the top ten. This material consisted of peripheral blood, taken in a trial of Ad26.COV2.S vaccine versus placebo. The receptors derive from a person between 18 and 65 years old who received the Ad26.COV2.S COVID-19 vaccine or a placebo. Both conserved end residues are part of each CDR3. Not all rows give a size; the values are once, few, many and, for expanded clones, a class.

J,size,V,CDR3
TRBJ2-7,.,TRBV9,CASSSLAASYEQYF
TRBJ1-1,.,TRBV5-1,CASSLYSRNTEAFF
TRBJ2-1,.,TRBV6-5,CASSYAVASYNEQFF
TRBJ2-1,.,TRBV19,CASSKESWDRGLNEQFF
TRBJ2-7,.,TRBV29-1,CSVEGYRGSYEQYF
TRBJ2-7,.,TRBV4-2,CASSQDRVSEQYF
TRBJ2-7,few,TRBV4-2,CASSRTSGIDEQYF
TRBJ2-1,.,TRBV4-3,CASSQEISSAYYNEQFF
TRBJ2-7,.,TRBV6-5,CASSHGRESGYEQYF
TRBJ1-3,once,TRBV11-2,CASSSQVFLSGNTIYF
TRBJ2-2,.,TRBV19,CASRGKRLAENTGELFF
TRBJ1-1,.,TRBV9,CASSAGLGNTEAFF
TRBJ1-5,.,TRBV20-1,CSASSRDSNQPQHF
TRBJ2-2,.,TRBV4-3,CASSRHWSDGGELFF
TRBJ2-3,.,TRBV7-2,CASSLGGGGRTDTQYF
TRBJ1-2,.,TRBV4-3,CASSPTGIRIQGGYGYTF
TRBJ1-4,.,TRBV6-1,CASSDGTGGDEKLFF
TRBJ2-3,.,TRBV18,CASSPYQGTDTQYF
TRBJ2-3,.,TRBV2,CASLLVAGSHRDTQYF
TRBJ1-4,.,TRBV18,CASSPPVMDEKLFF
TRBJ2-5,.,TRBV14,CASSLSGETQYF
TRBJ1-4,.,TRBV4-1,CASSQDTGGDNEEKLFF
TRBJ1-1,.,TRBV9,CASSVAEGRNTEAFF
TRBJ2-7,.,TRBV2,CASWRDRLSYEQYF
TRBJ1-5,.,TRBV7-9,CASSSDRDNQPQHF
TRBJ2-2,.,TRBV4-2,CASSHSGYTGELFF
TRBJ2-7,.,TRBV7-2,CASSLGGSISSYEQYF
TRBJ1-5,.,TRBV6-4,CAPGQGNQPQHF
TRBJ2-3,.,TRBV10-2,CASSEVETPRSDTQYF
TRBJ1-2,.,TRBV5-6,CASSLGDRAREGGYTF
TRBJ1-5,.,TRBV15,CATSRTHSNQPQHF
TRBJ2-3,.,TRBV3-1/TRBV3-2,CASSQVLDTQYF
TRBJ2-1,.,TRBV27,CASSPLYGANEQFF